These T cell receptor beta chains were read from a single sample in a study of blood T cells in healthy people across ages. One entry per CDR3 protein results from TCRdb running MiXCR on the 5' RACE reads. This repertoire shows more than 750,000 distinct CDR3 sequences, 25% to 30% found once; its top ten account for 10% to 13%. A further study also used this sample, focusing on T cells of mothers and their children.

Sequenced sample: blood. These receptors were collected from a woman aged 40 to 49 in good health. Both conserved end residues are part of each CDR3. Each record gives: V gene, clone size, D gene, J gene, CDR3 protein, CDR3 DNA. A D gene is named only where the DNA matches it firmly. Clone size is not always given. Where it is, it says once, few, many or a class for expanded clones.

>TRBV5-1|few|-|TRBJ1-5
CASSTGRGGEPQHF
TGCGCCAGCAGCACCGGACGGGGTGGTGAGCCCCAGCATTTT
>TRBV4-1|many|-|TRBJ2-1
CASSQVSLPSSYNEQFF
TGCGCCAGCAGCCAAGTATCCCTACCCAGCTCCTACAATGAGCAGTTCTTC
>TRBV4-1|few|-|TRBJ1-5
CASSQSDGYQPQHF
TGCGCCAGCAGCCAGTCGGACGGGTATCAGCCCCAGCATTTT
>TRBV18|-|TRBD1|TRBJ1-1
CASSPQTGKNAEAFF
TGTGCCAGCTCACCACAGACAGGGAAGAACGCTGAAGCTTTCTTT
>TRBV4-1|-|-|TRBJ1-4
CASSQDMKEKLFF
TGCGCCAGCAGCCAAGATATGAAAGAAAAACTGTTTTTT
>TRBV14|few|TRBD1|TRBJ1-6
CASSQHRGQGAESPLHF
TGTGCCAGCAGCCAGCATAGGGGACAGGGGGCAGAATCACCCCTCCACTTT
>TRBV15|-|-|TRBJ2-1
CATSRDRGGSYNEQFF
TGTGCCACCAGCAGAGATCGTGGAGGAAGTTACAATGAGCAGTTCTTC
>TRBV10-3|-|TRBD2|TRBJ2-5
CATTPGLAQETQYF
TGTGCGACGACGCCGGGACTAGCTCAAGAGACCCAGTACTTC
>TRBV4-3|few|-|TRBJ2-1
CASSQSKGSVAYNEQFF
TGCGCCAGCAGCCAGAGTAAAGGAAGCGTAGCCTACAATGAGCAGTTCTTC
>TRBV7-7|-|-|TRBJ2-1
CASSLGMRTTASTSYNEQFF
TGTGCTAGCAGCTTAGGGATGAGGACCACCGCTTCTACTTCCTACAATGAGCAGTTCTTC
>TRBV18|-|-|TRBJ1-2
CASSPHAAGNNYGYTF
TGTGCCAGCTCACCCCACGCAGCAGGAAACAACTATGGCTACACCTTC
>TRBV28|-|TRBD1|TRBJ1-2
CASRIAGTDYGYTF
TGTGCCAGCAGGATAGCCGGGACAGACTATGGCTACACCTTC
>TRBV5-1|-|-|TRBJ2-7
CASSLMQLSYEQYF
TGCGCCAGCAGCTTGATGCAGCTATCCTACGAGCAGTACTTC
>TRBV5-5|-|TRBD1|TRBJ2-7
CASSWGQGVSGEQYF
TGTGCCAGCAGCTGGGGACAGGGGGTCTCGGGTGAGCAGTACTTC
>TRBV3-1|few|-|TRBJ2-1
CASSQNYRNNEQFF
TGTGCCAGCAGCCAAAACTACAGGAACAATGAGCAGTTCTTC
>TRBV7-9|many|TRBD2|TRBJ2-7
CATRRGASSYEQYF
TGTGCCACCAGGCGGGGGGCGAGCTCCTACGAGCAGTACTTC
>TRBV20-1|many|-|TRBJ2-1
CSASGSSYNEQFF
TGCAGTGCTAGCGGGAGCTCCTACAATGAGCAGTTCTTC
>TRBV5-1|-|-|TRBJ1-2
CASSTSDRANYGYTF
TGCGCCAGCAGCACGTCCGACAGAGCCAACTATGGCTACACCTTC
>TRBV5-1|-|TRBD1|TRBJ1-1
CASSGRQGSTEAFF
TGCGCCAGCAGCGGGCGACAGGGGTCGACTGAAGCTTTCTTT
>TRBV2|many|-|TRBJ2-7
CASTAQHYEQYF
TGTGCCAGCACCGCACAGCACTACGAGCAGTACTTC
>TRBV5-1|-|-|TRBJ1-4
CAGSWGTGGANEKLFF
TGCGCCGGCAGCTGGGGCACCGGTGGGGCTAATGAAAAACTGTTTTTT
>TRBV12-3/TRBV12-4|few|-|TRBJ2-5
CASSIVRGETQYF
TGTGCCAGCAGTATAGTACGGGGAGAGACCCAGTACTTC
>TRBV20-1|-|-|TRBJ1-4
CSARDLQEKLFF
TGCAGTGCTAGAGATTTGCAGGAAAAACTGTTTTTT
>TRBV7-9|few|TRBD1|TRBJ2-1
CASSLTGTGSLREQFF
TGTGCCAGCAGCCTTACCGGGACAGGGTCGTTGCGTGAGCAGTTCTTC
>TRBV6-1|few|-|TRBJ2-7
CASSMDKLSYEQYF
TGTGCCAGCAGTATGGACAAACTTTCCTACGAGCAGTACTTC
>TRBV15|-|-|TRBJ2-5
CATSRGGKGSETQYF
TGTGCCACCAGCAGAGGCGGTAAAGGATCAGAGACCCAGTACTTC
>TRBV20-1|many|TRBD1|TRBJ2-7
CSASTGTGLSYEQYF
TGCAGTGCTAGTACCGGGACAGGGCTCTCCTACGAGCAGTACTTC
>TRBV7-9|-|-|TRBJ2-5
CASSFNSVRETQYF
TGTGCCAGCAGCTTTAACTCTGTGAGGGAGACCCAGTACTTC
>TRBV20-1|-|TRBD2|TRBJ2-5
CSARTSGRGETQYF
TGCAGTGCTCGGACTAGCGGGAGAGGCGAGACCCAGTACTTC
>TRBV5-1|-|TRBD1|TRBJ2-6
CASSSGQGASGANVLTF
TGCGCCAGCAGCTCGGGACAGGGGGCCTCTGGGGCCAACGTCCTGACTTTC
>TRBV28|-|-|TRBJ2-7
CASRNGIYEQYF
TGTGCCAGCAGAAACGGAATCTACGAGCAGTACTTC
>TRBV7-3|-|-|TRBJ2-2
CASSLQSWDNANTGERFF
TGTGCCAGCAGCTTACAGTCTTGGGACAACGCGAACACCGGGGAGCGGTTTTTT
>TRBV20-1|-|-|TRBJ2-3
CSARDQGAPVDTQYF
TGCAGTGCTAGAGATCAAGGGGCCCCTGTGGATACGCAGTATTTT
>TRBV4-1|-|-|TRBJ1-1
CASSQEAGVLGGVNTEAFF
TGCGCCAGCAGCCAAGAAGCGGGGGTCTTAGGAGGGGTGAACACTGAAGCTTTCTTT
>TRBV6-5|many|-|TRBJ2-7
CASSYSTPGVSEQYF
TGTGCCAGCAGTTACTCGACGCCCGGGGTAAGCGAGCAGTACTTC
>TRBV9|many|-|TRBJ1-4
CASSRDPTATNEKLFF
TGTGCCAGCAGCCGGGACCCGACAGCAACTAATGAAAAACTGTTTTTT
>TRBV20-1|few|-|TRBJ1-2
CSARSLRGYTF
TGCAGTGCTAGATCTTTGCGAGGCTACACCTTC
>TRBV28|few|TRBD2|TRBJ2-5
CASSSGLAGNNEQYF
TGTGCCAGCAGTTCGGGACTAGCGGGGAACAATGAGCAGTACTTC
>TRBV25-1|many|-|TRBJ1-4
CASSDLQGSGEKLFF
TGTGCCAGCAGTGACCTTCAGGGGAGTGGGGAAAAACTGTTTTTT
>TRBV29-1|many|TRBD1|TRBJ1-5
CSVTGQGNQPQHF
TGCAGCGTGACGGGACAGGGGAATCAGCCCCAGCATTTT
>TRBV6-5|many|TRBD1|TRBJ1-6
CASRSPGQVVSPLHF
TGTGCCAGCAGGTCACCGGGACAGGTAGTCTCACCCCTCCACTTT
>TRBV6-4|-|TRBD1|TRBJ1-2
CASSAQGGGYGYTF
TGTGCCAGCAGCGCCCAAGGGGGCGGCTATGGCTACACCTTC
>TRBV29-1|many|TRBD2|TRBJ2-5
CSVEDPKGGETQYF
TGCAGCGTTGAAGACCCCAAGGGAGGGGAGACCCAGTACTTC
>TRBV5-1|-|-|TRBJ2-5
CASSSTGHTQETQYF
TGCGCCAGCAGCTCCACGGGACATACGCAAGAGACCCAGTACTTC